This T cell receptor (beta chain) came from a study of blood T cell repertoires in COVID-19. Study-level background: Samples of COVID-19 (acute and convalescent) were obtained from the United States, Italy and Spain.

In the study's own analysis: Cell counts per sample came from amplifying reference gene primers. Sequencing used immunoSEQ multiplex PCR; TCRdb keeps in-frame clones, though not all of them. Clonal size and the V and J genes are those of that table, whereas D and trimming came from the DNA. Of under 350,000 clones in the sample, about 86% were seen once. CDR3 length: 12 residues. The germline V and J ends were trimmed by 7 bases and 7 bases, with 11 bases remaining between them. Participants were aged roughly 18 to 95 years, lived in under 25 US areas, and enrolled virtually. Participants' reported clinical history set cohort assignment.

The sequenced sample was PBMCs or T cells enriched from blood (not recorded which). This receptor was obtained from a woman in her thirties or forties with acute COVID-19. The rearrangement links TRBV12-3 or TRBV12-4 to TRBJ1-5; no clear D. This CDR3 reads CASTQRWQPQHF. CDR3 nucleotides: TGTGCCAGCACTCAGAGGTGGCAGCCCCAGCATTTT.